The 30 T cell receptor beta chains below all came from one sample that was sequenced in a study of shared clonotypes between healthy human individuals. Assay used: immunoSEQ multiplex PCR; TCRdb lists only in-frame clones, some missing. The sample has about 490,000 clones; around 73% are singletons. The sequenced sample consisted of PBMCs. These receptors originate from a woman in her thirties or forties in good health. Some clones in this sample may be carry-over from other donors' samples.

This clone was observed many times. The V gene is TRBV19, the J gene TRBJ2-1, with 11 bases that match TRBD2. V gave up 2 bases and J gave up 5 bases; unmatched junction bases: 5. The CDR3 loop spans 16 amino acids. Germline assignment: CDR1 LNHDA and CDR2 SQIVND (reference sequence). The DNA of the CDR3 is TGTGCCAGTAGTATACTAGCGGGAGGTGGGAACAATGAGCAGTTCTTC. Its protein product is CASSILAGGGNNEQFF.

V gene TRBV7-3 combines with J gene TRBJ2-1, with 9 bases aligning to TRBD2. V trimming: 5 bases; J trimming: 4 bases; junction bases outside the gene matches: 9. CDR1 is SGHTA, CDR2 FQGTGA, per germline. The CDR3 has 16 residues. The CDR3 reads CASSTLAGPGYNEQFF. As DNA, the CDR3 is TGTGCCAGCAGCACCCTAGCGGGGCCTGGGTACAATGAGCAGTTCTTC.

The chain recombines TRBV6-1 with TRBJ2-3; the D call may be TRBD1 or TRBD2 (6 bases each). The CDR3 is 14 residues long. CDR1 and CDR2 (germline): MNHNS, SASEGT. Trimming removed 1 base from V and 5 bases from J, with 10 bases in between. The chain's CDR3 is CASSEVGGQDTQYF. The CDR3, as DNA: TGTGCCAGCAGTGAAGTTGGGGGGCAAGATACGCAGTATTTT.

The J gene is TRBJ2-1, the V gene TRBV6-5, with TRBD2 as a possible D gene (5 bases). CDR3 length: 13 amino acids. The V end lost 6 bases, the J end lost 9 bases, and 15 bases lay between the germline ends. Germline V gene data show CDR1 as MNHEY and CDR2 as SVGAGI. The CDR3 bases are TGTGCCAGCAGCGCCGACACTAGGCGTGAGCAGTTCTTC. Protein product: CASSADTRREQFF.

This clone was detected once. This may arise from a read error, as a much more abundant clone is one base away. The CDR3 region is CASSLTLSTDAQYF. The DNA of the CDR3 is TGTGCCAGCAGTCTCACTTTAAGCACAGATGCGCAGTATTTT. The chain is built from TRBV27 and TRBJ2-3; D remains unclear. In germline, CDR1 is MNHEY, CDR2 SMNVEV (reference sequence). This CDR3 region has 14 residues.

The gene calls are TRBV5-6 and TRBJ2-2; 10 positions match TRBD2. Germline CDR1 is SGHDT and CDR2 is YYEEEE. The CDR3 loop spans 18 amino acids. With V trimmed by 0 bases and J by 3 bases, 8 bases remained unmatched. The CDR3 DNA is TGTGCCAGCAGCTTGGCGGCTAGCGGGAGTAGTGACACCGGGGAGCTGTTTTTT. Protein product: CASSLAASGSSDTGELFF. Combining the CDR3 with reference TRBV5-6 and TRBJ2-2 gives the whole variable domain DAGVTQSPTHLIKTRGQQVTLRCSPKSGHDTVSWYQQALGQGPQFIFQYYEEEERQRGNFPDRFSGHQFPNYSSELNVNALLLGDSALYLCASSLAASGSSDTGELFFGEGSRLTVL.

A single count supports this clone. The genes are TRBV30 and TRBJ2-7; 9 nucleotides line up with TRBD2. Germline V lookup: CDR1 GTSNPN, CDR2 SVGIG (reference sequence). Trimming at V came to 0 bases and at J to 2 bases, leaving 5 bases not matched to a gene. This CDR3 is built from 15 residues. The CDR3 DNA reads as TGTGCCTGGAGTGTAGCAATAGCGGGGGCCTACGAGCAGTACTTC. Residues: CAWSVAIAGAYEQYF.

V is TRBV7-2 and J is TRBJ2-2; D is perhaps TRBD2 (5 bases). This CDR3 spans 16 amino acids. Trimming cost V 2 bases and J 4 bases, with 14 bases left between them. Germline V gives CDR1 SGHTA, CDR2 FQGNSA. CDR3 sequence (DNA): TGTGCCAGCAGCTTATTCGCAGGCGAGGGCACCGGGGAGCTGTTTTTT. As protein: CASSLFAGEGTGELFF.

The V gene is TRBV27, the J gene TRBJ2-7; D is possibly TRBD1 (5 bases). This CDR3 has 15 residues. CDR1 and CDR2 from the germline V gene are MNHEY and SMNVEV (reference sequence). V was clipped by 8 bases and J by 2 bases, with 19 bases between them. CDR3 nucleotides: TGTGCCAGCCGTATGGCAGGGTCGTTGGCCTACGAGCAGTACTTC. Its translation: CASRMAGSLAYEQYF.

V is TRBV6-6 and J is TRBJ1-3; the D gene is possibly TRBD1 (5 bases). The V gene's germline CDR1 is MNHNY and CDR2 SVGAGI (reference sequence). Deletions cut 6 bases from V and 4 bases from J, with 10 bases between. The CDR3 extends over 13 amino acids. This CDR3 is CASSRQQGNTIYF. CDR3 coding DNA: TGTGCCAGCAGCCGACAGCAGGGAAACACCATATATTTT.

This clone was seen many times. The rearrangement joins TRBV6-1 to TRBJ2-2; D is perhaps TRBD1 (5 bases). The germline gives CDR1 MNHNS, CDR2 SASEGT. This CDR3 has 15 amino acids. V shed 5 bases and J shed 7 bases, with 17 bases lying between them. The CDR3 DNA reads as TGTGCCAGCAGTTCTCTAGACAGTGTCAGCGGGGAGCTGTTTTTT. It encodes CASSSLDSVSGELFF.

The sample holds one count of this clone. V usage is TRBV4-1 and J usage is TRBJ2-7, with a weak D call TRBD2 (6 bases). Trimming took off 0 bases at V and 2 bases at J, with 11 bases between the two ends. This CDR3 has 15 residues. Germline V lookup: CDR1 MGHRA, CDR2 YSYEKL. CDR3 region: CASSQDQDYPYEQYF. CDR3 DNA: TGCGCCAGCAGCCAAGATCAGGACTATCCCTACGAGCAGTACTTC.

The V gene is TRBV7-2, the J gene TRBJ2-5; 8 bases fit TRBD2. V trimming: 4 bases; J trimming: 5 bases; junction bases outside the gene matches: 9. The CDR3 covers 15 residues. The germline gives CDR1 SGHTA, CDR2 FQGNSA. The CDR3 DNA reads TGTGCCAGCAGCTCTCTCCGGGGGGGAATGGAGACCCAGTACTTC. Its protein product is CASSSLRGGMETQYF.

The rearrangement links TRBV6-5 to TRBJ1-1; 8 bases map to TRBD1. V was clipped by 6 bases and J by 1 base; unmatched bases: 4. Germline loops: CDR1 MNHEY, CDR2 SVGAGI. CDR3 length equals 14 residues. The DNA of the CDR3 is TGTGCCAGCAGACGCGACAGGGGGAACACTGAAGCTTTCTTT. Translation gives CASRRDRGNTEAFF.

Written as DNA, the CDR3 is TGTGCCAGCAGTGAGTCGGGGCCAGATACGCAGTATTTT. It codes for CASSESGPDTQYF. The V gene is TRBV6-4, the J gene TRBJ2-3; perhaps D is TRBD1 or TRBD2 (5 bases each). The V gene's germline CDR1 is MRHNA and CDR2 SNTAGT. This CDR3 has 13 amino acids. Trimming pared 3 bases from V and 4 bases from J, leaving 8 bases between.

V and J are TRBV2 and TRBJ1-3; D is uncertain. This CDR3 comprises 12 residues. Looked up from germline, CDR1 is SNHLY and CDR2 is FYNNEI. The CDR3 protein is CAAGVYWNTIYF. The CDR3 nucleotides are TGTGCAGCGGGAGTCTACTGGAACACCATATATTTT.

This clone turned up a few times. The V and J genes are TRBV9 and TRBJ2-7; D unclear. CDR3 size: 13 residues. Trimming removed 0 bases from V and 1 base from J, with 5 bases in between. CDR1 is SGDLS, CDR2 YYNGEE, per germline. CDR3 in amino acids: CASSVDHSYEQYF. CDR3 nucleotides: TGTGCCAGCAGCGTAGACCATTCCTACGAGCAGTACTTC.

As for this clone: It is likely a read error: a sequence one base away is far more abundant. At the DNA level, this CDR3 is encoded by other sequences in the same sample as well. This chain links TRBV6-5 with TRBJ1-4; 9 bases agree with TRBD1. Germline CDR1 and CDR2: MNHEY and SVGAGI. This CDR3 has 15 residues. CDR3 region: CASSYSTGGVEKLFF. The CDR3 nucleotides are TGTGCCAGCAGCTACTCGACAGGGGGAGTGGAAAAACTGTTTTTT.

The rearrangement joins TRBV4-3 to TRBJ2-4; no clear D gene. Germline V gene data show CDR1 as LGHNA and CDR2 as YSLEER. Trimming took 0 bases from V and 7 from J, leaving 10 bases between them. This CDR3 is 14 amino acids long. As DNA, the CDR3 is TGCGCCAGCAGCCAAGAGATCAGGAGCAACATTCAGTACTTC. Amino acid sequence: CASSQEIRSNIQYF.

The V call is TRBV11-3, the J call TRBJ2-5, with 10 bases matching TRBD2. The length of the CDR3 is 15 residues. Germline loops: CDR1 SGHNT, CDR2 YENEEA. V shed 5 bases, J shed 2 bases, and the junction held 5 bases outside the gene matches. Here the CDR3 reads CASSLGLAKQETQYF. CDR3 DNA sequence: TGTGCCAGCAGCCTGGGACTAGCGAAACAAGAGACCCAGTACTTC.

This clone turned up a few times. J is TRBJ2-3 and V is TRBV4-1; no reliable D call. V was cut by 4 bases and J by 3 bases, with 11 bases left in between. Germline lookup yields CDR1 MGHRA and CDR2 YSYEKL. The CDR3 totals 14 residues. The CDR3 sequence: CASSPLGLTDTQYF. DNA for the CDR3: TGCGCCAGCAGCCCCCTTGGCCTAACAGATACGCAGTATTTT.

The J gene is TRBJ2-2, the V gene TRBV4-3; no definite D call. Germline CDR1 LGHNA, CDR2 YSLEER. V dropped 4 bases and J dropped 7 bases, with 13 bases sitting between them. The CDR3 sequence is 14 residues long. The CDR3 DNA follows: TGCGCCAGCAGCCGAGAGCTTAGTGGCGGGGAGCTGTTTTTT. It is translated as CASSRELSGGELFF.

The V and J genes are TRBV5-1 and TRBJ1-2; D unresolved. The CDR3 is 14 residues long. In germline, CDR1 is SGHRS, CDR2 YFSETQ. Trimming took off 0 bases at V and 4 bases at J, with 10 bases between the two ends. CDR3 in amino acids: CASSLAGRSYGYTF. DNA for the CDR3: TGCGCCAGCAGCTTGGCCGGCAGGAGCTATGGCTACACCTTC. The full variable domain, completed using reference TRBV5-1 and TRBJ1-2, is KAGVTQTPRYLIKTRGQQVTLSCSPISGHRSVSWYQQTPGQGLQFLFEYFSETQRNKGNFPGRFSGRQFSNSRSEMNVSTLELGDSALYLCASSLAGRSYGYTFGSGTRLTVV.

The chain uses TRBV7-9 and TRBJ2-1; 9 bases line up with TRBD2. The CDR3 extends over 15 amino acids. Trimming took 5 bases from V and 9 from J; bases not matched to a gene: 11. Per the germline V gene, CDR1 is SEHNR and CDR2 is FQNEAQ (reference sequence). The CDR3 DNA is TGTGCCAGCAGCACCGCTAGCGGGAAGTACCCTGAGCAGTTCTTC. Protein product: CASSTASGKYPEQFF.

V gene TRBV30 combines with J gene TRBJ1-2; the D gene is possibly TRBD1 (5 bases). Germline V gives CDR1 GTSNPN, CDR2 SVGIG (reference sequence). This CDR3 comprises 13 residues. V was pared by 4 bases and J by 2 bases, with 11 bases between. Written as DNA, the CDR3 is TGTGCCTGGAATACAGGAGGCAACTATGGCTACACCTTC. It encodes CAWNTGGNYGYTF.

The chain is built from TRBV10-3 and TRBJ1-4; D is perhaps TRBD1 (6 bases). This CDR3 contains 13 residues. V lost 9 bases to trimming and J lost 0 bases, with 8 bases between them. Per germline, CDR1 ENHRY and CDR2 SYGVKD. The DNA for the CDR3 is TGTGCCATACGGACAGCAACTAATGAAAAACTGTTTTTT. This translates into CAIRTATNEKLFF.

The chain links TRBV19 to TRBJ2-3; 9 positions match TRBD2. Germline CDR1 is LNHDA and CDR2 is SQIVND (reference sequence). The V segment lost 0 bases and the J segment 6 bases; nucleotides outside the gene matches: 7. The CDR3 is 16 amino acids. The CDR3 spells CASSIDPAGGTDTQYF. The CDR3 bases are TGTGCCAGTAGTATAGATCCAGCGGGAGGTACGGATACGCAGTATTTT.

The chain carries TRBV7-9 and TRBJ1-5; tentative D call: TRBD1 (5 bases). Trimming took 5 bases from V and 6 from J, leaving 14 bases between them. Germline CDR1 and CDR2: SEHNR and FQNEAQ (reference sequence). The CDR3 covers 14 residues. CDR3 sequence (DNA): TGTGCCAGCAGCCGCTTAGGGGTAGGTCAGCCCCAGCATTTT. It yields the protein CASSRLGVGQPQHF.

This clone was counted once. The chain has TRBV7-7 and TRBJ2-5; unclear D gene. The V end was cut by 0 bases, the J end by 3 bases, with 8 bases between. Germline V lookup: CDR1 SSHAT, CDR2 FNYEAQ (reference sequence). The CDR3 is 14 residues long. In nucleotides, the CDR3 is TGTGCCAGCAGCTTAGCTGGGCGTAAAGAGACCCAGTACTTC. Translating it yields CASSLAGRKETQYF.

The DNA for the CDR3 is TGTGCCAGCAGTGACAGGACAGGGGTCAATCAGCCCCAGCATTTT. Its protein product is CASSDRTGVNQPQHF. The chain recombines TRBV2 with TRBJ1-5; 9 bases line up with TRBD1. After removal of 3 bases from V and 3 bases from J, the junction contained 3 bases not matched to a gene. Germline V gene data show CDR1 as SNHLY and CDR2 as FYNNEI. CDR3 length: 15 amino acids.